The source of this TCR beta chain is a study of monozygotic twins with inflammatory bowel disease. TCRdb reprocessed the 5' RACE reads; each CDR3 protein has one entry and no DNA is given. This listing includes 110,000 to 150,000 distinct CDR3 sequences. As to this clonotype: Its target is not known.

Study-wide results and limits: No repertoire similarity difference was seen between concordant and discordant twins; power was possibly limited.

Germline lookup yields CDR1 SGHRS and CDR2 YFSETQ. CDR3 size: 14 residues. The TCR was taken from a human donor with ulcerative colitis or Crohn's disease, or a healthy co-twin of an affected twin (not recorded which). The V and J genes are TRBV5-1 and TRBJ2-7; TCRdb selects TRBD2, and the lack of DNA leaves this call unchecked. Sequencing was carried out using blood. The CDR3 loop is CASSFQGLAYEQYF.